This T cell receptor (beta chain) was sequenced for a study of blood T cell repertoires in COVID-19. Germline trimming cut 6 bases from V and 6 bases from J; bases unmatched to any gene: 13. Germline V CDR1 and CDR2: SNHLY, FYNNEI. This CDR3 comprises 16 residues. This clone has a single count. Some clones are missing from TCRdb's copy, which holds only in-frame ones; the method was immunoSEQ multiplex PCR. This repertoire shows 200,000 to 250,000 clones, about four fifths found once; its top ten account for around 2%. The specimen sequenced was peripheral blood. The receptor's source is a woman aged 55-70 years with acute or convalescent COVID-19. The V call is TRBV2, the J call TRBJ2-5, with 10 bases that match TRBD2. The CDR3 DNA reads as TGTGCCAGCAGCGACTTGGGGAGCGGGGGGGCAAAGACCCAGTACTTC. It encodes CASSDLGSGGAKTQYF.